The T cell receptor (beta chain) under discussion was sequenced for a study of blood T cell repertoires in COVID-19. As for the study in general: Collection of acute and convalescent COVID-19 samples took place in the United States, Italy and Spain.

Study processing details: Amplification from reference gene primers served as the basis for estimated nucleated cell counts. TCRdb's table, derived via immunoSEQ multiplex PCR, lists solely in-frame clones and lacks some. That table supplies the V and J calls and clone size; D and trimming were determined from the DNA. The sample consists of 100,000 or so clones, roughly 92% of them appearing once. The clonotype comes from a man aged 55-75 years with acute or convalescent COVID-19. The sequenced sample consisted of peripheral blood.

The CDR3 sequence: CASSLGQAGTEAFF. In DNA, the CDR3 is TGCGCCAGCAGCTTGGGACAGGCCGGGACTGAAGCTTTCTTT. The chain links TRBV10-1 to TRBJ1-1, with 8 positions matching TRBD1. J was trimmed by 5 bases and V by 6 bases; bases with no gene match: 8. Germline V lookup: CDR1 WNHNN, CDR2 SYGVQD (reference sequence). The CDR3 covers 14 residues.